The 13 T cell receptor beta chains presented below share a single source sample, sequenced in a study of T cell responses to AZD1222 COVID-19 vaccine. Profiled with immunoSEQ multiplex PCR; TCRdb holds only in-frame clones, not every one. The sample includes about 140,000 clones, about 90% of them seen just once. The sample consisted of peripheral blood, taken on day 0 of AZD1222 vaccination. The receptors come from an adult in good health.

This sequence joins TRBV9 and TRBJ1-3; D gene ambiguous. The CDR3 is 17 residues long. Germline lookup yields CDR1 SGDLS and CDR2 YYNGEE. V was cut by 1 base and J by 0 bases, with 14 bases left in between. The CDR3 coding sequence is TGTGCCAGCAGCGTAAGTCCAGGCTCCCTCTCTGGAAACACCATATATTTT. Protein product: CASSVSPGSLSGNTIYF. Full variable domain (outside the CDR3, taken from reference TRBV9 and TRBJ1-3): DSGVTQTPKHLITATGQRVTLRCSPRSGDLSVYWYQQSLDQGLQFLIQYYNGEERAKGNILERFSAQQFPDLHSELNLSSLELGDSALYFCASSVSPGSLSGNTIYFGEGSWLTVV.

The chain employs TRBV30 and TRBJ2-7; D unresolved. Trimming stripped 2 bases from V and 1 base from J, with 12 bases between. Germline V CDR1 and CDR2: GTSNPN, SVGIG (reference sequence). The CDR3 covers 14 residues. CDR3 in DNA: TGTGCCTGGAGTATAGGAGTGAGATCCTACGAGCAGTACTTC. It is translated as CAWSIGVRSYEQYF.

The DNA of the CDR3 is TGTGCCAGCAAACGACCCCTGGGACACGAGCAGTACTTC. Its translation is CASKRPLGHEQYF. The V call is TRBV28, the J call TRBJ2-7; D assignment may be TRBD1 or TRBD2 (5 bases each). The CDR3 spans 13 residues. The germline V and J ends were trimmed by 7 bases and 5 bases, with 15 bases remaining between them. Germline V gene lookup returns CDR1 MDHEN and CDR2 SYDVKM.

V and J are TRBV23-1 and TRBJ1-1, with D unresolved. TRBV23-1 is sorted into the ORF group, with uncertain function. The CDR3 covers 13 residues. The germline V and J ends were trimmed by 3 bases and 7 bases, with 12 bases remaining between them. The CDR3 region has the DNA TGCGCCAGCAGTCATAACCCGGGCCGTGAAGCTTTCTTT. Amino acids: CASSHNPGREAFF.

This chain joins TRBV5-1 and TRBJ1-6; no reliable D call. V lost 0 bases to trimming and J lost 6 bases, with 7 bases between them. The CDR3 runs to 14 residues. The V gene's germline CDR1 is SGHRS and CDR2 YFSETQ. The CDR3 here is CASSLAVGNSPLHF. The CDR3, as DNA: TGCGCCAGCAGCTTGGCGGTTGGTAATTCACCCCTCCACTTT.

The chain employs TRBV7-9 and TRBJ1-2, with D perhaps TRBD1 (5 bases). The CDR3 covers 14 residues. Trimming took off 6 bases at V and 7 bases at J, with 18 bases between the two ends. Germline CDR1 reads SEHNR; CDR2 reads FQNEAQ (reference sequence). In DNA form, the CDR3 reads TGTGCCAGCAGTCCTCGGAGGGGAGTAGGTGGCTACACCTTC. It translates to CASSPRRGVGGYTF.

The J gene is TRBJ1-3, the V gene TRBV7-9, with D hard to call. The CDR3 is 13 residues long. In germline, CDR1 is SEHNR, CDR2 FQNEAQ (reference sequence). The V end was cut by 8 bases, the J end by 1 base, with 9 bases between. The CDR3 loop is CASQQSSGNTIYF. The CDR3, as DNA: TGTGCCAGCCAACAGTCTTCTGGAAACACCATATATTTT.

This clone was recorded once. This chain links TRBV27 with TRBJ2-2; D call uncertain. The CDR3 has 16 amino acids. Between the trimmed V and J ends, which lost 4 bases and 2 bases, there was a span of 14 bases. Germline CDR1 reads MNHEY; CDR2 reads SMNVEV (reference sequence). CDR3 loop: CASSWSVGENTGELFF. CDR3 DNA: TGTGCCAGCAGTTGGTCGGTTGGGGAAAACACCGGGGAGCTGTTTTTT.

The chain employs TRBV7-2 and TRBJ2-3; D is unclear. The length of the CDR3 is 14 residues. Trimming pared 1 base from V and 2 bases from J, leaving 7 bases between. The germline V gene encodes CDR1 SGHTA and CDR2 FQGNSA. Written as DNA, the CDR3 is TGTGCCAGCAGCTTAGGAGTCACCACAGATACGCAGTATTTT. It encodes CASSLGVTTDTQYF.

The chain combines TRBV9 with TRBJ2-1; 8 nucleotides agree with TRBD2. Germline V gene lookup returns CDR1 SGDLS and CDR2 YYNGEE. The ends lost 3 bases at V and 4 bases at J; junction bases unmatched: 6. CDR3 length: 15 residues. CDR3 in amino acids: CASSDGTSLYNEQFF. CDR3 coding DNA: TGTGCCAGCAGCGACGGGACTAGTCTTTACAATGAGCAGTTCTTC.

V gene TRBV27 combines with J gene TRBJ1-5; D perhaps matches TRBD1 (5 bases). V was pared by 0 bases and J by 3 bases, with 9 bases between. Germline V gene lookup returns CDR1 MNHEY and CDR2 SMNVEV (reference sequence). The CDR3 has 15 amino acids. In nucleotides, the CDR3 is TGTGCCAGCAGTTTATCGACAGTTGTCAATCAGCCCCAGCATTTT. Its translation: CASSLSTVVNQPQHF.

In its sample, this clone was seen once. The gene calls are TRBV4-3 and TRBJ2-1; D uncertain. The V gene's germline CDR1 is LGHNA and CDR2 YSLEER. V was cut by 0 bases and J by 5 bases, with 5 bases left in between. The CDR3 is 13 amino acids. CDR3 residues: CASSQEGDNEQFF. DNA for the CDR3: TGCGCCAGCAGCCAAGAAGGTGACAATGAGCAGTTCTTC.

The chain carries TRBV4-3 and TRBJ1-1; D not certain. The V and J ends lost 0 bases and 10 bases respectively, with 18 bases between them. Germline-derived CDR1 and CDR2 are LGHNA and YSLEER. CDR3 length: 15 residues. CDR3 sequence: CASSQERRGLSGAFF. The CDR3 DNA sequence: TGCGCCAGCAGCCAAGAGAGACGGGGATTGTCCGGAGCTTTCTTT.